This TCR beta chain was obtained from a study of T cell responses to AZD1222 COVID-19 vaccine. The method was immunoSEQ multiplex PCR; TCRdb's version includes in-frame clones alone and lacks a portion of them. The sample includes approximately 180,000 clones, about 91% seen only once; the top ten take about 7.2%. This CDR3 region has 15 residues. V lost 3 bases and J lost 7, with 15 bases in between. Per the germline V gene, CDR1 is MRHNA and CDR2 is SNTAGT. This TCR was recovered from an adult in good health. This chain links TRBV6-4 with TRBJ1-4, with D tentatively TRBD1 (5 bases). The specimen was peripheral blood, collected on day 0 of AZD1222 vaccination. CDR3 nucleotide sequence: TGTGCCAGCAGTGATCCCAGGGTGATTAGTGAAAAACTGTTTTTT. Translation: CASSDPRVISEKLFF.